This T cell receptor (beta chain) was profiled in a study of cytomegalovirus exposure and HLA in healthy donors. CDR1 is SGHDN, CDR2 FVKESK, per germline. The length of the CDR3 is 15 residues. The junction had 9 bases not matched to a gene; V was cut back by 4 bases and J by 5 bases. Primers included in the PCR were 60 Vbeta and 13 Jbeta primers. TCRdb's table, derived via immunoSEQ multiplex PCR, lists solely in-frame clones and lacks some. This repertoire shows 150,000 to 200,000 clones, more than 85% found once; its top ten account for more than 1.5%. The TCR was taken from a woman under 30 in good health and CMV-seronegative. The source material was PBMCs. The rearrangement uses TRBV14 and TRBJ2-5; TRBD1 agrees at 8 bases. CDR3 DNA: TGTGCCAGCAGCCGAACGACAGGGGCTTTTGAGACCCAGTACTTC. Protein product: CASSRTTGAFETQYF.